This entry lists 14 T cell receptor beta chains sequenced from one sample in a study of monozygotic twins with inflammatory bowel disease. TCRdb reprocessed the 5' RACE reads and reports one entry per CDR3 protein, with no DNA. This table holds 150,000 to 200,000 distinct CDR3 sequences. Specimen: blood. All receptors derive from a human donor with ulcerative colitis or Crohn's disease, or a healthy co-twin of an affected twin (not recorded which).

This CDR3 reads CASSGGLAYTDTQYF. The chain joins TRBV5-6 to TRBJ2-3; absent DNA, TCRdb's TRBD2 call cannot be checked. The germline V gene encodes CDR1 SGHDT and CDR2 YYEEEE. CDR3 size: 15 residues.

V and J are TRBV5-6 and TRBJ1-1; absent DNA, TCRdb's TRBD1 call cannot be checked. Germline-derived CDR1 and CDR2 are SGHDT and YYEEEE. This CDR3 spans 13 amino acids. The CDR3 loop is CASSQLGGHEAFF.

The rearrangement uses TRBV5-6 and TRBJ2-7; no DNA is available, so the TRBD1 call from TCRdb remains unchecked. The CDR3 consists of 16 residues. In germline, CDR1 is SGHDT, CDR2 YYEEEE. The CDR3 here is CASSLEGARGRYEQYF.

The chain employs TRBV20-1 and TRBJ2-1; TCRdb selects TRBD2, and the lack of DNA leaves this call unchecked. This CDR3 spans 13 amino acids. Per the germline V gene, CDR1 is DFQATT and CDR2 is SNEGSKA (reference sequence). CDR3 loop: CSAYGTSYNEQFF.

The rearrangement links TRBV6-2 or TRBV6-3 to TRBJ2-1; TCRdb's assignment of TRBD2 cannot be checked, as there is no DNA. Germline-derived CDR1 and CDR2 are MNHEY and SVGEGT. The CDR3 is 14 amino acids. CDR3 protein: CASRRVSLYNEQFF.

V gene TRBV5-1 combines with J gene TRBJ1-3. Per germline, CDR1 SGHRS and CDR2 YFSETQ. The CDR3 loop spans 16 amino acids. This CDR3 reads CASSFGQLFSGNTIYF.

The chain joins TRBV7-6 to TRBJ2-7; TCRdb's D call of TRBD1 is untestable without DNA. This CDR3 has 14 amino acids. In germline, CDR1 is SGHVS, CDR2 FNYEAQ. The CDR3 loop is CASSLSPTRREQYF.

This CDR3 reads CASSRYTSGLGYDNEQFF. The chain recombines TRBV4-2 with TRBJ2-1; as DNA is missing, the TRBD2 call by TCRdb cannot be tested. The CDR3 covers 18 residues. Germline values: CDR1 LGHNA, CDR2 YNFKEQ.

This CDR3 is CASSLRGIDGYTF. The J gene is TRBJ1-2, the V gene TRBV5-1; the TRBD1 assignment by TCRdb is unverifiable without DNA. CDR1 and CDR2 from the germline V gene are SGHRS and YFSETQ. CDR3 size: 13 residues.

This CDR3 is CASSDSGGSRGKQYF. The rearrangement uses TRBV27 and TRBJ2-7; TCRdb proposes TRBD1, but this gene call is untestable without DNA. Germline CDR1 is MNHEY and CDR2 is SMNVEV (reference sequence). This CDR3 comprises 15 residues.

This chain joins TRBV20-1 and TRBJ2-1; TCRdb's D call of TRBD1 is untestable without DNA. CDR3 length: 16 residues. Per germline, CDR1 DFQATT and CDR2 SNEGSKA (reference sequence). CDR3 residues: CSAQKQGGGSYNEQFF.

This chain uses TRBV20-1 with TRBJ1-1; TCRdb proposes TRBD1, but this gene call is untestable without DNA. Germline assignment: CDR1 DFQATT and CDR2 SNEGSKA (reference sequence). The CDR3 runs to 13 residues. CDR3 residues: CSARDRLRFEAFF.

This chain uses TRBV11-2 with TRBJ1-5; with no DNA, the TCRdb D assignment of TRBD1 cannot be verified. CDR1 and CDR2 from the germline V gene are SGHAT and FQNNGV. The CDR3 has 15 amino acids. The CDR3 sequence is CASSLDGTANQPQHF.

J is TRBJ2-1 and V is TRBV5-1. This CDR3 has 14 residues. CDR1 and CDR2 from the germline V gene are SGHRS and YFSETQ. CDR3 residues: CASRVEESGNEQFF. The full variable domain, with the rest looked up from reference TRBV5-1 and TRBJ2-1, is KAGVTQTPRYLIKTRGQQVTLSCSPISGHRSVSWYQQTPGQGLQFLFEYFSETQRNKGNFPGRFSGRQFSNSRSEMNVSTLELGDSALYLCASRVEESGNEQFFGPGTRLTVL.